Included here is one T cell receptor beta chain sequence, with context. Its antigen is not identified. The data were taken from a study of regulatory T cells. Study-level results: Patient CD8+ T cells trended nonsignificantly toward lower Shannon entropy than control CD8+ cells.

Between the trimmed V and J ends, which lost 2 bases and 7 bases, there was a span of 9 bases. There are 13 residues in the CDR3. Germline V CDR1 and CDR2: MNHEY, SVGAGI. A couple of CD3G-deficient patients had more severe autoimmunity; all had some. Amplification used 52 TRBV primers and 13 TRBJ primers. Profiling relied on immunoSEQ multiplex PCR, and the TCRdb table lists in-frame clones only, not all of them. Seen here are about 15,000 clones, 92% observed once, and the top ten hold about 31%. The origin of this receptor is a person between 18 and 30 years old with CD3G deficiency. Source material: CD8+ T cells sorted from blood. The V gene is TRBV6-5, the J gene TRBJ2-1; TRBD2 is a possible D gene (6 bases). Written as DNA, the CDR3 is TGTGCCAGCAGTTACGGCGGGGTGAATGAGCAGTTCTTC. Its translation: CASSYGGVNEQFF.